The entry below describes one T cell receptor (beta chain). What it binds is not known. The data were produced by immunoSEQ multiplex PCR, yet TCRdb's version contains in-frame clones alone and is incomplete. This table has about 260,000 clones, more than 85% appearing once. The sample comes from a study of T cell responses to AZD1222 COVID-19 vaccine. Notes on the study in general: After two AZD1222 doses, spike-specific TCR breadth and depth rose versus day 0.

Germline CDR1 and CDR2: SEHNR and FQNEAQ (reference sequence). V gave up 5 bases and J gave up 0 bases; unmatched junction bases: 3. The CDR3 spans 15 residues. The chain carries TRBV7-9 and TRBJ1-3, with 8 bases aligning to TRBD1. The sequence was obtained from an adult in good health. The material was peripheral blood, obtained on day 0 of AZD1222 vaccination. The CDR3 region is CASSPTGVSGNTIYF. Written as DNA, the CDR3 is TGTGCCAGCAGCCCGACAGGGGTCTCTGGAAACACCATATATTTT. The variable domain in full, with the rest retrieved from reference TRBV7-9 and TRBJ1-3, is DTGVSQNPRHKITKRGQNVTFRCDPISEHNRLYWYRQTLGQGPEFLTYFQNEAQLEKSRLLSDRFSAERPKGSFSTLEIQRTEQGDSAMYLCASSPTGVSGNTIYFGEGSWLTVV.